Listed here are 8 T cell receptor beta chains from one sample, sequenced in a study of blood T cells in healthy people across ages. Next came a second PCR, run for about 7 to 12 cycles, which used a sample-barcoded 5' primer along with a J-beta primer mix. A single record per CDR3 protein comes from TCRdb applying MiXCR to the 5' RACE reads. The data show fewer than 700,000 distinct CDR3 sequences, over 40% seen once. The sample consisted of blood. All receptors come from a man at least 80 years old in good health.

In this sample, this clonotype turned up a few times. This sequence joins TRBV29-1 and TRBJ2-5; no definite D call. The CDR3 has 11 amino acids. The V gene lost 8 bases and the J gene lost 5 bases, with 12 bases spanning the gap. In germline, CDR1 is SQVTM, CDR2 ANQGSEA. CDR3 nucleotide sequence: TGCAGCTCATTAGTGGGGGAGACCCAGTACTTC. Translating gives CSSLVGETQYF.

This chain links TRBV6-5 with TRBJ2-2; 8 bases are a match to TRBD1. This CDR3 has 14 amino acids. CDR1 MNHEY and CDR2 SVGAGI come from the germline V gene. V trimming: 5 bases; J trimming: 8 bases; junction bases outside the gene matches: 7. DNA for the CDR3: TGTGCCAGCAGTATGGACAGGGAGAGGGGGGAGCTGTTTTTT. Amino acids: CASSMDRERGELFF.

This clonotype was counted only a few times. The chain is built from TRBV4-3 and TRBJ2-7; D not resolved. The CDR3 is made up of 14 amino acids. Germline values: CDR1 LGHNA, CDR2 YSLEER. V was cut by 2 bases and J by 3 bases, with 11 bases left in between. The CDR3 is CASSQSTNYYEQYF. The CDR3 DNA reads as TGCGCCAGCAGCCAAAGTACCAATTACTACGAGCAGTACTTC.

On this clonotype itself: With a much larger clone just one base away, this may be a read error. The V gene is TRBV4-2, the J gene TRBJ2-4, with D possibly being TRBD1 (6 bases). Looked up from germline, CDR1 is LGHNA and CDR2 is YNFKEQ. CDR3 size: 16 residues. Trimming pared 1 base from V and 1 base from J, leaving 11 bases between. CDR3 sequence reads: CASSQGGGDAKNIQYF. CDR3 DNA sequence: TGTGCCAGCAGCCAAGGAGGGGGAGATGCCAAAAACATTCAGTACTTC.

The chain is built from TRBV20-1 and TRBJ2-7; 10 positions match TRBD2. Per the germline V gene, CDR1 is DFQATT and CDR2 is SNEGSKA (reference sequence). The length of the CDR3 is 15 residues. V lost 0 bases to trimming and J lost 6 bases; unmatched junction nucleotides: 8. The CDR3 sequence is CSARDNIAGGTEQYF. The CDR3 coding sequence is TGCAGTGCTAGAGATAACATAGCGGGAGGAACCGAGCAGTACTTC.

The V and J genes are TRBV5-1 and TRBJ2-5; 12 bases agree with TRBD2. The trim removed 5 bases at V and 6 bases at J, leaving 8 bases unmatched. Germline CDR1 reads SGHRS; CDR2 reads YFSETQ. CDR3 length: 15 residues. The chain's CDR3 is CASSLGLAGLKTQYF. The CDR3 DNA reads TGCGCCAGCAGTTTAGGACTAGCGGGATTGAAGACCCAGTACTTC.

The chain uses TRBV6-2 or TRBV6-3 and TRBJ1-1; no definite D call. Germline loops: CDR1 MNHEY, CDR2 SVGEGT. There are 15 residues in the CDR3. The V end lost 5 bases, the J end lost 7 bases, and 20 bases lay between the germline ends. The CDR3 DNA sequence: TGTGCCAGCAGTCAGAAGAGGACCCCTTCGGGTGAAGCTTTCTTT. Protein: CASSQKRTPSGEAFF.

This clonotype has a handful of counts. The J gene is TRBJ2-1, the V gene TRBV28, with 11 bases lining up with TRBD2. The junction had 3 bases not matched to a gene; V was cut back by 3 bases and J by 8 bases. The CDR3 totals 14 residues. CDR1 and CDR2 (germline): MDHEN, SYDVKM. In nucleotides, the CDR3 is TGTGCCAGCAGTTTCGGTAGCGGGAGGGATGAGCAGTTCTTC. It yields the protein CASSFGSGRDEQFF.